What follows describes a single T cell receptor beta chain. The data originate from a study of blood T cell repertoires in COVID-19. Looking at the study overall: Acute and convalescent COVID-19 specimens originated in the United States, Italy and Spain.

This CDR3 contains 12 residues. The V end was cut by 6 bases, the J end by 8 bases, with 13 bases between. Per germline, CDR1 MDHEN and CDR2 SYDVKM. Participants came from fewer than 25 US areas, aged about 18 to 89 years. Cohorts were based on clinical histories the participants reported. Assay used: immunoSEQ multiplex PCR; TCRdb lists only in-frame clones, some missing. The sample has about 400,000 clones, more than 85% seen once. This chain connects TRBV28 to TRBJ1-1; no clear D. The specimen was PBMCs or T cells enriched from blood (not recorded which). This clonotype was sampled from a woman aged 25 to 45 who had recovered from COVID-19. CDR3 nucleotides: TGTGCCAGCAGCCTCTTTAGAGGAGAAGCTTTCTTT. It encodes CASSLFRGEAFF.